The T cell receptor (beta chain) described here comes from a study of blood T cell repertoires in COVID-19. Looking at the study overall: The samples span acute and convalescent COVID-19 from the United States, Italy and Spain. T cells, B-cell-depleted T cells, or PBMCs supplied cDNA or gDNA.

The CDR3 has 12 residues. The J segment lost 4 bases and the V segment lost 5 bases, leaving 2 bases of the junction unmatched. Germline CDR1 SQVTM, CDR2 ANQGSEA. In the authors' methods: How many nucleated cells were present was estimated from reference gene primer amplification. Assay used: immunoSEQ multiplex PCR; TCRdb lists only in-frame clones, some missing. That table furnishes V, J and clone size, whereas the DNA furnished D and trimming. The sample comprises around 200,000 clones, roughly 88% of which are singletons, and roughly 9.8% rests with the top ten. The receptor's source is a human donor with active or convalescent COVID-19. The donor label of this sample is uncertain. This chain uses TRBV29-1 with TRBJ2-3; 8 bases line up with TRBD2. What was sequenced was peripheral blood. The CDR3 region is CSVLGGADTQYF. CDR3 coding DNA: TGCAGCGTTCTCGGGGGGGCAGATACGCAGTATTTT.